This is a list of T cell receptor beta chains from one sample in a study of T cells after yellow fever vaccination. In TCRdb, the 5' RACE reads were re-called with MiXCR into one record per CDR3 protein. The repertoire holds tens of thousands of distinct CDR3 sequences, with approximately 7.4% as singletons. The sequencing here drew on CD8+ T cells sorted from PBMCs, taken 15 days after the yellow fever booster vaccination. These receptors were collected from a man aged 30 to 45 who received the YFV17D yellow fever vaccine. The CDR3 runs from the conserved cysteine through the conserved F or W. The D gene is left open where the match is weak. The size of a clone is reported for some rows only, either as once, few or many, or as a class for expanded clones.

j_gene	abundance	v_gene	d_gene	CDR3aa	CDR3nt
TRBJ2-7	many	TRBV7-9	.	CASSPAQGWTSEQYF	TGTGCCAGCAGCCCGGCCCAGGGATGGACCAGCGAGCAGTACTTC
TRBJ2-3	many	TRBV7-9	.	CASSSPAAGLFTDTQYF	TGTGCCAGCAGCTCTCCGGCGGCAGGGCTCTTTACAGATACGCAGTATTTT
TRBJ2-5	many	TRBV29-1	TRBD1	CSVLGTGIRETQYF	TGCAGCGTGCTCGGGACAGGGATTCGCGAGACCCAGTACTTC
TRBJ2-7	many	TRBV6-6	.	CASTIRPSYEQYF	TGTGCCAGCACAATACGTCCCTCCTACGAGCAGTACTTC
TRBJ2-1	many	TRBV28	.	CASSFPAVSYNEQFF	TGTGCCAGCAGTTTTCCAGCGGTTTCCTACAATGAGCAGTTCTTC
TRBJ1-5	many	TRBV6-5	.	CASSYKGSNQPQHF	TGTGCCAGCAGTTACAAGGGTAGCAATCAGCCCCAGCATTTT
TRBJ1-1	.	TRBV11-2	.	CASSLALGAEITEAFF	TGTGCCAGCAGCTTAGCCTTGGGGGCGGAGATCACTGAAGCTTTCTTT
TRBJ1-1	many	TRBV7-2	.	CASSFPGSSLNTEAFF	TGTGCCAGCAGCTTTCCCGGATCCTCCTTGAACACTGAAGCTTTCTTT
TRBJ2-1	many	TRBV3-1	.	CASSQDGGYNEQFF	TGTGCCAGCAGCCAAGATGGCGGATACAATGAGCAGTTCTTC
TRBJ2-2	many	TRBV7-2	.	CASSLRENTGELFF	TGTGCCAGCAGCTTAAGGGAGAACACCGGGGAGCTGTTTTTT
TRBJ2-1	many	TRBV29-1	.	CSVEDGRDPYNEQFF	TGCAGCGTTGAAGATGGCAGAGATCCCTACAATGAGCAGTTCTTC
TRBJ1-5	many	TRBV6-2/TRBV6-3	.	CASSTDTSNQPQHF	TGTGCCAGCAGTACTGACACCAGCAATCAGCCCCAGCATTTT
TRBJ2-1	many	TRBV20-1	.	CSAVSAGTRNEQFF	TGCAGTGCCGTCTCGGCAGGGACACGCAATGAGCAGTTCTTC
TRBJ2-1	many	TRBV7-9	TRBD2	CASSPRTSGRTYNEQFF	TGTGCCAGCAGCCCGAGGACTAGCGGGAGAACCTACAATGAGCAGTTCTTC
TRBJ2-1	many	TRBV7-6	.	CASSPEWQGAYNEQFF	TGTGCCAGCAGCCCAGAATGGCAGGGCGCCTACAATGAGCAGTTCTTC
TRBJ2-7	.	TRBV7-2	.	CASSLGSAYEQYF	TGTGCCAGCAGCTTGGGGTCCGCATACGAGCAGTACTTC
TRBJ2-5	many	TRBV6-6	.	CASSLEETQYF	TGTGCCAGCAGTCTTGAAGAGACCCAGTACTTC
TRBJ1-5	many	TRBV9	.	CASSAAGGNQPQHF	TGTGCCAGCAGCGCAGCAGGGGGCAATCAGCCCCAGCATTTT
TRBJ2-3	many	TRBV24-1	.	CATSDFSSLSTDTQYF	TGTGCCACCAGTGATTTCAGTTCGTTGAGCACAGATACGCAGTATTTT
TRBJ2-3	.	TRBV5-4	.	CASSPGTSFTDTQYF	TGTGCCAGCAGCCCCGGGACTTCCTTCACAGATACGCAGTATTTT
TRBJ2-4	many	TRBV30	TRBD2	CAWSLYTSGENIQYF	TGTGCCTGGAGTTTGTACACTAGCGGGGAAAACATTCAGTACTTC
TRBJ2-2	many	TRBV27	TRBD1	CASSSRGLTGELFF	TGTGCCAGCAGCAGCAGGGGGCTCACCGGGGAGCTGTTTTTT
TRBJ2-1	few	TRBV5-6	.	CASSLLTSSYNEQFF	TGTGCCAGCAGCTTGTTGACGAGCTCCTACAATGAGCAGTTCTTC
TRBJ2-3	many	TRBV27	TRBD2	CASSPGTTHTDTQYF	TGTGCCAGCAGCCCCGGGACTACGCACACAGATACGCAGTATTTT
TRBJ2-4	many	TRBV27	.	CASSLSISNIQYF	TGTGCCAGCAGTTTATCGATATCAAACATTCAGTACTTC
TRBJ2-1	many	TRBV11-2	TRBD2	CASSLGTSGVGSYNEQFF	TGTGCCAGCAGCCTGGGGACTAGCGGGGTTGGCTCCTACAATGAGCAGTTCTTC
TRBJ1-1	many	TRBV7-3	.	CASSLLGGTEAFF	TGTGCCAGCAGCTTATTAGGGGGCACTGAAGCTTTCTTT
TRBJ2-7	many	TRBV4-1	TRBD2	CASSSGRLLGEQYF	TGCGCCAGCAGTAGCGGGAGACTATTGGGAGAGCAGTACTTC
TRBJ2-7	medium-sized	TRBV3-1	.	CASSQGLIYEQYF	TGTGCCAGCAGCCAAGGACTGATTTACGAGCAGTACTTC
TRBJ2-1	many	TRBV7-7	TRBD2	CASGGSSYNEQFF	TGTGCTAGCGGGGGGAGCTCCTACAATGAGCAGTTCTTC
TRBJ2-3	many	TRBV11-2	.	CASSLEVQGLSDTQYF	TGTGCCAGCAGCTTAGAAGTCCAGGGTCTATCAGATACGCAGTATTTT
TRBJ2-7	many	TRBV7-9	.	CASSPNSDEQYF	TGTGCCAGCAGCCCAAATTCGGACGAGCAGTACTTC
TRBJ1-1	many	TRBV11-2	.	CASSLGSFTEAFF	TGTGCCAGCAGCTTGGGGAGTTTCACTGAAGCTTTCTTT
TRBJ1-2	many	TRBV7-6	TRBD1	CASSPGQGEAQGYTF	TGTGCCAGCAGCCCGGGACAGGGGGAGGCCCAAGGCTACACCTTC
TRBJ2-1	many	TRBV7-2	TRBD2	CASSGGLADLNEQFF	TGTGCCAGCAGCGGGGGACTAGCGGACCTAAATGAGCAGTTCTTC
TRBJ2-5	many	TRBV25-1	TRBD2	CASRPGLAGEIRETQYF	TGTGCCAGCAGACCGGGACTAGCGGGGGAGATTAGAGAGACCCAGTACTTC
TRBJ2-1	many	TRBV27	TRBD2	CASSLSTPLAGGPYNEQFF	TGTGCCAGCAGTTTATCTACTCCTCTAGCGGGAGGGCCCTACAATGAGCAGTTCTTC